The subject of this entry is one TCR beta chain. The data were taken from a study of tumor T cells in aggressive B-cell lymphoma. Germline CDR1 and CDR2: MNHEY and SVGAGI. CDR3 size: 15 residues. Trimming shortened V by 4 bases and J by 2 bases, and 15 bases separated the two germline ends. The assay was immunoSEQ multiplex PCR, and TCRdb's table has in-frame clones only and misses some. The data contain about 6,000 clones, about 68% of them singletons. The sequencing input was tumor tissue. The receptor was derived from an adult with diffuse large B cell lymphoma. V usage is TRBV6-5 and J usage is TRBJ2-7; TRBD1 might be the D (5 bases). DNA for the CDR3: TGTGCCAGCAGTTTGTTGTATGACAGAGCCTACGAGCAGTACTTC. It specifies CASSLLYDRAYEQYF.